This T cell receptor (beta chain) is from a study of regulatory T cells in long-lasting Graves disease. Study findings and constraints: Lower TCR diversity was seen in persistent Graves' patients than in newly diagnosed ones. Persistent disease was associated with favored TRBV28 usage and with favored use of TRBJ1-2 and TRBJ2-5.

Sample time point: persistent/refractory GD, antithyroid drugs over 5 years with positive TRAb. The TCR library used RNA extracted from PBMCs. About this clonotype itself: Its antigen is as yet unknown.

Germline V gene data show CDR1 as SGHRS and CDR2 as YFSETQ. The CDR3 covers 18 residues. Trimming removed 0 bases from V and 0 bases from J, with 13 bases in between. According to the study, TCR beta libraries were built with iRepertoire HTBI primers and CDR3-region Arm-PCR. From the multiplex PCR reads, TCRdb called clonotypes with MiXCR, one entry per CDR3 protein. The sample lists around 460,000 distinct CDR3 sequences; about 22% were seen once. The sample here was peripheral blood mononuclear cells (PBMCs), taken when the disease was refractory, from a patient treated with antithyroid drugs. The sequence derives from a female donor with Graves disease. The J gene is TRBJ2-6, the V gene TRBV5-1; D is unresolved. CDR3 coding DNA: TGCGCCAGCAGCTTGGCCTCCACCCCAGACTCTGGGGCCAACGTCCTGACTTTC. This gives the protein CASSLASTPDSGANVLTF.